These T cell receptor beta chains were read from a single sample in a study of cytomegalovirus exposure and HLA in healthy donors. Measured with immunoSEQ multiplex PCR; TCRdb has only the in-frame clones, and not every one. The table shows around 150,000 clones, with 85% occurring only once. The sample taken for sequencing was PBMCs. These receptors were collected from a young man in good health and CMV-seropositive. The CDR3 runs from the conserved cysteine through the conserved F or W.

v_call,cdr3_length,cdr3_aa
TRBV4-3,15,CASTPGQGYDYGYTF
TRBV25-1,17,CASSEFAPGQGAQGYTF
TRBV7-3,17,CASSPLAGGPLFDEQFF
TRBV10-1,15,CASSRGGDSGDTQYF
TRBV6-5,16,CASSYSLAGGGETQYF
TRBV27,14,CASKSRGAGGELFF
TRBV11-2,15,CASSSGGLGPYGYTF
TRBV6-6,16,CASSYGLGTGNSPLHF
TRBV6-5,11,CASSYFDEQYF
TRBV6-5,16,CASSYSGQGGNQPQHF
TRBV6-5,15,CASSWVGGALNEQFF
TRBV25-1,15,CASSEIGSGGNEQFF
TRBV29-1,12,CSLTGTEGGYTF
TRBV7-9,13,CASSLGGGTEAFF
TRBV29-1,12,CSVEGGAYEQYF
TRBV5-4,14,CASSQQGGHTEAFF
TRBV4-3,13,CASSYRDNQPQHF
TRBV27,17,CASSPFLVGSPSEKLFF
TRBV11-2,15,CASSFQGQGNYGYTF
TRBV2,14,CASETQGAQETQYF
TRBV7-2,14,CASSLGAMNTEAFF
TRBV7-3,15,CASSLSRSGTDTQYF
TRBV5-5,12,CASSSPGGFHFF
TRBV5-1,15,CASSLQARPNTEAFF
TRBV11-2,15,CASSPGEQVNYGYTF
TRBV6-4,16,CASSVAQGGNTGELFF
TRBV19,15,CASSNRQGFNYGYTF
TRBV12-5,12,CASGIDISEQYF
TRBV5-1,15,CASSPRTGAPYEQYF
TRBV5-4,13,CASSSIPIYGYTF
TRBV10-1,16,CASSERRDTSGNTIYF
TRBV10-3,15,CAIRPVQGAGTEAFF
TRBV6-5,14,CAIRDRGSSGELFF
TRBV18,16,CASSPGLDRLPYEQYF
TRBV25-1,12,CASRTGGASYTF
TRBV7-6,16,CASSLVTGQGTSPLHF
TRBV7-8,16,CASSLGSTGGNQPQHF
TRBV5-1,15,CASSPSGGSSMPQHF
TRBV9,19,CASSVAPGLAGTSYNEQFF
TRBV19,17,CASSRSGQSSGANVLTF
TRBV7-9,15,CASSFGRVPTDTQYF
TRBV4-2,13,CASSQDSWNEQFF
TRBV7-9,14,CASSQTGHRETQYF
TRBV11-3,13,CASTGGRTYEQYF
TRBV5-1,17,CASSSPTGTGPGNTIYF
TRBV27,14,CASRDRVGGNTIYF
TRBV10-3,12,CAISEMTGGYTF
TRBV4-2,15,CASSQGDRGVTEAFF
TRBV5-1,20,CASSLVASGGGKRDTGELFF
TRBV4-1,12,CASSLETDTQYF
TRBV7-3,14,CASSPTGGGETQYF
TRBV7-6,14,CASSTGRSNEKLFF
TRBV6-5,14,CASNPTGTGQPQHF
TRBV10-2,13,CATQVTLRETQYF
TRBV2,16,CASSAERTSGGDTQYF
TRBV7-9,16,CASSFPFGQAQETQYF
TRBV19,15,CASSTTSGSYNEQFF
TRBV7-2,13,CASSSRQAYGYTF